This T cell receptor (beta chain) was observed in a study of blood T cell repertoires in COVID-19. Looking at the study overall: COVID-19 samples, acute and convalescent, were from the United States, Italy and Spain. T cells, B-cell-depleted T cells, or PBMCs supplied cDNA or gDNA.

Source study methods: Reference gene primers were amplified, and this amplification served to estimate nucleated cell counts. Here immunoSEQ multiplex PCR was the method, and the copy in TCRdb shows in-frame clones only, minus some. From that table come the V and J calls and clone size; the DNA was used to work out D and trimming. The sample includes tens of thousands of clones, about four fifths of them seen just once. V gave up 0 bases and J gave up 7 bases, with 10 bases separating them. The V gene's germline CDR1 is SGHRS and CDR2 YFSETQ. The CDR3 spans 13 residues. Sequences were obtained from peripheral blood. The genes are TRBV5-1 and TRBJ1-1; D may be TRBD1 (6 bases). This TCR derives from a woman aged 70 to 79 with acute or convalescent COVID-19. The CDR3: CASSLGGRGEAFF. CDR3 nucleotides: TGCGCCAGCAGCTTGGGGGGGCGCGGTGAAGCTTTCTTT.